This paragraph reports one T cell receptor (beta chain). Looked up from germline, CDR1 is SNHLY and CDR2 is FYNNEI. Trimming shortened V by 8 bases and J by 0 bases, and 8 bases separated the two germline ends. This CDR3 is 13 amino acids long. The sample belongs to a study of shared T cell receptors in the human thymus. Clones were read by immunoSEQ multiplex PCR, and TCRdb kept only the in-frame ones, dropping some. Of about 730,000 clones in the sample, 80% to 90% were seen once. This sample also appeared in a second study, on human thymus T cells. This second study notes: Immunologically healthy infants in Finland undergoing congenital heart defect surgery were the donors. Thymic material originated from resections removed in the course of corrective heart surgery. Among thymic and blood repertoires, usage of V and J genes appeared biased. Unrelated individuals reportedly shared highly overlapping thymic TCR repertoires.

The receptor comes from a girl in the first two years of life with a congenital heart defect. The sample taken for sequencing was thymocytes. The chain uses TRBV2 and TRBJ2-1, with unresolved D. CDR3 sequence: CASQTSSYNEQFF. In DNA, the CDR3 is TGTGCCAGCCAAACCAGCTCCTACAATGAGCAGTTCTTC.